Each of the 24 T cell receptor beta chains below was sequenced from the same sample in a study of graft-versus-host responses after intestinal transplantation (dated by TCRdb to the early 2020s). Explained via the paper, the time point label denotes: cells obtained before transplantation from donor or recipient. The antigens these receptors bind are not known. The library was made by the immunoSEQ multiplex PCR assay. TCRdb holds this immuneACCESS table with in-frame rearrangements only. Some clones are missing; in checked studies, unresolved V genes explain under half, and the rest has no known cause. The sample records around 130,000 clones, roughly 92% of which are singletons. The biggest ten clones account for over 0.15% of the sample. This sample comprised unstimulated CD4+ T cells sorted from spleen or lymph node cells, obtained before intestinal transplant. The source of these receptors is a human donor who received an intestinal transplant.

The chain carries TRBV15 and TRBJ1-2, with 8 bases aligning to TRBD1. Germline CDR1 and CDR2: LNHNV and YYDKDF (reference sequence). Trimming at V came to 1 base and at J to 4 bases, leaving 2 bases not matched to a gene. CDR3 length equals 14 residues. The CDR3 DNA reads as TGTGCCACCAGCAGAGTGGGGACAGGCTATGGCTACACCTTC. Translation gives CATSRVGTGYGYTF.

V usage is TRBV10-3 and J usage is TRBJ1-2; no reliable D call. Germline V CDR1 and CDR2: ENHRY, SYGVKD. The CDR3 is 15 amino acids. V lost 2 bases to trimming and J lost 0 bases, with 10 bases between them. The CDR3 is CAISEEGTANYGYTF. The DNA of the CDR3 is TGTGCCATCAGTGAGGAGGGCACAGCTAACTATGGCTACACCTTC.

The chain combines TRBV5-1 with TRBJ1-1, with D possibly matching TRBD1 (6 bases). V shed 2 bases and J shed 10 bases, with 21 bases lying between them. CDR3 size: 15 residues. CDR1 and CDR2 (germline): SGHRS, YFSETQ. The CDR3: CASSFGQRPIEAAFF. CDR3 in DNA: TGCGCCAGCAGCTTCGGACAGCGGCCCATTGAAGCAGCTTTCTTT. The full variable domain, in which reference TRBV5-1 and TRBJ1-1 provide the parts outside the CDR3, is KAGVTQTPRYLIKTRGQQVTLSCSPISGHRSVSWYQQTPGQGLQFLFEYFSETQRNKGNFPGRFSGRQFSNSRSEMNVSTLELGDSALYLCASSFGQRPIEAAFFGQGTRLTVV.

The rearrangement joins TRBV9 to TRBJ2-2; 7 nucleotides match TRBD1. Trimming cost V 4 bases and J 0 bases; bases outside gene matches: 3. Germline V gene data show CDR1 as SGDLS and CDR2 as YYNGEE. This CDR3 is 15 amino acids long. The CDR3 spells CASSRQGSNTGELFF. CDR3 coding DNA: TGTGCCAGCAGCCGACAGGGTTCGAACACCGGGGAGCTGTTTTTT. Drawing the rest from reference TRBV9 and TRBJ2-2, the complete variable domain is DSGVTQTPKHLITATGQRVTLRCSPRSGDLSVYWYQQSLDQGLQFLIQYYNGEERAKGNILERFSAQQFPDLHSELNLSSLELGDSALYFCASSRQGSNTGELFFGEGSRLTVL.

This chain links TRBV2 with TRBJ2-7; tentative D call: TRBD2 (6 bases). The V gene's germline CDR1 is SNHLY and CDR2 FYNNEI. The CDR3 is 13 residues long. Trimming shortened V by 0 bases and J by 6 bases, and 9 bases separated the two germline ends. DNA for the CDR3: TGTGCCAGCAGTGAAGCAAGGGGAGGCGAGCAGTACTTC. Protein product: CASSEARGGEQYF.

The chain recombines TRBV19 with TRBJ1-2, with 9 nucleotides matching TRBD1. CDR3 size: 15 residues. V was clipped by 5 bases and J by 2 bases; unmatched bases: 6. Germline V gene sequence: CDR1 LNHDA, CDR2 SQIVND (reference sequence). The CDR3 DNA follows: TGTGCCAGTAGTTCGAACAGGGGGCTAAACTATGGCTACACCTTC. It yields the protein CASSSNRGLNYGYTF.

This clone was seen more than once but under ten times. The chain recombines TRBV5-1 with TRBJ2-2, with D uncertain. This CDR3 has 14 residues. The germline CDR1 and CDR2 sequences are SGHRS and YFSETQ. Deletions cut 1 base from V and 1 base from J, with 5 bases between. CDR3 in DNA: TGCGCCAGCAGCTTGATAGGGAACACCGGGGAGCTGTTTTTT. Translation gives CASSLIGNTGELFF.

J is TRBJ1-2 and V is TRBV19; 9 positions match TRBD1. The junction had 9 bases not matched to a gene; V was cut back by 6 bases and J by 4 bases. Germline values: CDR1 LNHDA, CDR2 SQIVND (reference sequence). The CDR3 consists of 15 residues. CDR3 coding DNA: TGTGCCAGTAGATTCGACAGGGGGACCACCTATGGCTACACCTTC. Its protein product is CASRFDRGTTYGYTF.

A single count supports this clone. The chain couples TRBV14 to TRBJ2-3, with D unclear. Germline CDR1 reads SGHDN; CDR2 reads FVKESK. The length of the CDR3 is 14 residues. V lost 0 bases and J lost 2, with 6 bases in between. This CDR3 is CASSQDWVTDTQYF. For the CDR3, the DNA is TGTGCCAGCAGCCAAGATTGGGTCACAGATACGCAGTATTTT.

The V and J genes are TRBV9 and TRBJ2-3; possibly TRBD2 for D (6 bases). V was shortened by 3 bases and J by 8 bases, with 19 bases between the two germline ends. Germline CDR1 is SGDLS and CDR2 is YYNGEE. This CDR3 is built from 15 residues. The CDR3 DNA reads as TGTGCCAGCAGCGGAAGGGACTTGAGCTCAGCTACGCAGTATTTT. Its translation is CASSGRDLSSATQYF.

This clone appeared a single time. V and J are TRBV5-1 and TRBJ2-3; the match to TRBD2 covers 13 bases. V dropped 2 bases and J dropped 7; count of bases not matched to a gene: 13. The CDR3 loop spans 18 amino acids. Germline lookup yields CDR1 SGHRS and CDR2 YFSETQ. The CDR3 DNA reads TGCGCCAGCAGCTTTCTCGCCACTAGCGGGGGGGCCCGGTATACGCAGTATTTT. It encodes CASSFLATSGGARYTQYF.

This chain joins TRBV12-5 and TRBJ1-5; no clear D. Germline V CDR1 and CDR2: LGHNT, FRNRAP. CDR3 length: 12 residues. Trimming left V 3 bases short and J 10 bases short, with 10 bases between. The chain's CDR3 is CASGFINPPQHF. The CDR3 nucleotides are TGTGCTAGTGGTTTTATAAATCCTCCCCAGCATTTT. Full variable domain (remainder filled in from reference TRBV12-5 and TRBJ1-5): DARVTQTPRHKVTEMGQEVTMRCQPILGHNTVFWYRQTMMQGLELLAYFRNRAPLDDSGMPKDRFSAEMPDATLATLKIQPSEPRDSAVYFCASGFINPPQHFGDGTRLSIL.

The V and J genes are TRBV6-5 and TRBJ1-1; D perhaps matches TRBD1 (5 bases). Germline V gene data show CDR1 as MNHEY and CDR2 as SVGAGI. Trimming took off 3 bases at V and 4 bases at J, with 15 bases between the two ends. The CDR3 consists of 15 residues. CDR3 protein: CASSYGLGVSTEAFF. DNA for the CDR3: TGTGCCAGCAGTTATGGATTGGGGGTGAGCACTGAAGCTTTCTTT.

The V gene is TRBV9, the J gene TRBJ2-7; D is tentatively TRBD1 or TRBD2 (5 bases each). Germline V gene lookup returns CDR1 SGDLS and CDR2 YYNGEE. CDR3 length: 16 amino acids. The V gene lost 0 bases and the J gene lost 1 base, with 14 bases spanning the gap. CDR3: CASSVDGAHKSYEQYF. The CDR3 coding sequence is TGTGCCAGCAGCGTAGACGGGGCCCACAAGTCCTACGAGCAGTACTTC.

V is TRBV18 and J is TRBJ2-7; 8 bases agree with TRBD1. This CDR3 has 14 residues. J lost 2 bases, V lost 5 bases, and 5 bases had no gene match. Germline CDR1 and CDR2: KGHSH and LQKENI. CDR3 bases: TGTGCCAGCTCAGAGGGGACAGGCCCCTACGAGCAGTACTTC. It yields the protein CASSEGTGPYEQYF. Full variable domain (remainder filled in from reference TRBV18 and TRBJ2-7): NAGVMQNPRHLVRRRGQEARLRCSPMKGHSHVYWYRQLPEEGLKFMVYLQKENIIDESGMPKERFSAEFPKEGPSILRIQQVVRGDSAAYFCASSEGTGPYEQYFGPGTRLTVT.

This clone was detected once. The chain employs TRBV7-2 and TRBJ2-3, with TRBD2 as a possible D gene (6 bases). This CDR3 contains 15 residues. Trimming removed 2 bases from V and 2 bases from J, with 11 bases in between. The germline V gene encodes CDR1 SGHTA and CDR2 FQGNSA. CDR3 coding DNA: TGTGCCAGCAGCTTAAGACGGGGGACCACAGATACGCAGTATTTT. It yields the protein CASSLRRGTTDTQYF.

This chain links TRBV2 with TRBJ1-1; TRBD1 is a possible D gene (6 bases). The CDR3 is made up of 13 amino acids. The germline V and J ends were trimmed by 5 bases and 2 bases, with 9 bases remaining between them. Germline V gene sequence: CDR1 SNHLY, CDR2 FYNNEI. The CDR3 bases are TGTGCCAGCAGTTTGACAGGCAACACTGAAGCTTTCTTT. It yields the protein CASSLTGNTEAFF. Variable domain in full (rest from reference TRBV2 and TRBJ1-1): EPEVTQTPSHQVTQMGQEVILRCVPISNHLYFYWYRQILGQKVEFLVSFYNNEISEKSEIFDDQFSVERPDGSNFTLKIRSTKLEDSAMYFCASSLTGNTEAFFGQGTRLTVV.

This chain uses TRBV7-9 with TRBJ2-7, with D possibly called TRBD1 or TRBD2 (6 bases each). Germline V lookup: CDR1 SEHNR, CDR2 FQNEAQ (reference sequence). There are 16 residues in the CDR3. Trimming cost V 3 bases and J 6 bases, with 21 bases left between them. CDR3 region: CASSLGWQGRRSEQYF. The CDR3 region has the DNA TGTGCCAGCAGCTTGGGGTGGCAGGGGAGGCGCTCCGAGCAGTACTTC.

The V call is TRBV2, the J call TRBJ2-1; D remains unclear. V was clipped by 5 bases and J by 6 bases, with 2 bases between them. There are 10 residues in the CDR3. Per germline, CDR1 SNHLY and CDR2 FYNNEI. CDR3 loop: CASSFNEQFF. The CDR3 bases are TGTGCCAGCAGTTTCAATGAGCAGTTCTTC.

The J gene is TRBJ1-1, the V gene TRBV2; D uncertain. CDR1 SNHLY and CDR2 FYNNEI come from the germline V gene. The CDR3 runs 14 residues. V lost 1 base to trimming and J lost 2 bases, with 8 bases between them. The CDR3 reads CASSEDGRNTEAFF. In nucleotides, the CDR3 is TGTGCCAGCAGTGAAGACGGCCGAAACACTGAAGCTTTCTTT. Full variable domain (outside the CDR3, taken from reference TRBV2 and TRBJ1-1): EPEVTQTPSHQVTQMGQEVILRCVPISNHLYFYWYRQILGQKVEFLVSFYNNEISEKSEIFDDQFSVERPDGSNFTLKIRSTKLEDSAMYFCASSEDGRNTEAFFGQGTRLTVV.

The chain joins TRBV6-1 to TRBJ2-1, with TRBD1 identical over 8 bases. V was clipped by 6 bases and J by 4 bases; unmatched bases: 8. CDR1 and CDR2 (germline): MNHNS, SASEGT. CDR3 length: 15 amino acids. Here the CDR3 reads CASRPDRGFYNEQFF. In DNA, the CDR3 is TGTGCCAGCAGACCCGACAGGGGATTTTACAATGAGCAGTTCTTC.

The chain links TRBV5-1 to TRBJ2-1; D possibly corresponds to TRBD1 (5 bases). This CDR3 spans 17 amino acids. V was trimmed by 5 bases and J by 0 bases, leaving 18 bases between them. Germline V gene data show CDR1 as SGHRS and CDR2 as YFSETQ. CDR3 bases: TGCGCCAGCAGTCCTAGGGGTCCCGCGAGCTCCTACAATGAGCAGTTCTTC. This translates into CASSPRGPASSYNEQFF. The complete variable domain, with remaining parts taken from reference TRBV5-1 and TRBJ2-1, reads KAGVTQTPRYLIKTRGQQVTLSCSPISGHRSVSWYQQTPGQGLQFLFEYFSETQRNKGNFPGRFSGRQFSNSRSEMNVSTLELGDSALYLCASSPRGPASSYNEQFFGPGTRLTVL.

V usage is TRBV2 and J usage is TRBJ2-2; maybe TRBD1 (6 bases). Trimming took 7 bases from V and 1 from J, leaving 13 bases between them. Germline V CDR1 and CDR2: SNHLY, FYNNEI. The CDR3 has 15 amino acids. The CDR3 DNA is TGTGCCAGCATTCCGGACAGAGAGAACACCGGGGAGCTGTTTTTT. Translated, it gives CASIPDRENTGELFF.

CDR3: CASRVTGGRDNSPLHF. CDR3 coding DNA: TGTGCCAGCAGGGTGACAGGGGGCAGGGATAATTCACCCCTCCACTTT. The chain carries TRBV27 and TRBJ1-6, with 10 bases that match TRBD1. V trimming: 6 bases; J trimming: 5 bases; junction bases outside the gene matches: 7. CDR3 size: 16 residues. The germline V gene has CDR1 MNHEY and CDR2 SMNVEV (reference sequence).